Listed below are T cell receptor beta chains from one sample, sequenced in a study of T cells in Graves' hyperthyroidism and ophthalmopathy. Via MiXCR, TCRdb re-called the multiplex PCR reads, giving one row per CDR3 protein. This table holds around 760,000 distinct CDR3 sequences, roughly 32% found once. Material for sequencing was blood. The receptors shown here come from a woman aged 40 to 50 with Graves' hyperthyroidism. Both conserved end residues are part of each CDR3. The order of the fields is J gene, V gene, clone size, CDR3 protein. Size is stated for part of the rows, as once, few or many counts, or as a class when the clone is expanded.

>TRBJ1-2|TRBV6-1|many
CASSPQDGQDYGYTF
>TRBJ2-5|TRBV25-1|many
CASSESVSGVTGETQYF
>TRBJ1-2|TRBV7-2|few
CASSRAVNYGYTF
>-|TRBV6-1|-
CAGPKIFGHYEQYF
>TRBJ2-5|TRBV5-6|many
CASKQGYQETQYF
>TRBJ2-7|TRBV5-1|many
CASSPRLVPGDEQYF
>TRBJ1-4|TRBV28|-
CASSGFRGVISGTANEKLFF
>TRBJ2-5|TRBV20-1|many
CSARDPASGGETQYF
>TRBJ1-6|TRBV9|many
CASSGRPNSPLHF
>TRBJ1-2|TRBV7-2|few
CASSLSPSSNYGYTF
>TRBJ1-1|TRBV7-9|few
CASSPHPKQGSEAFF
>TRBJ1-1|TRBV19|-
CASSMGRGGGEAFF
>TRBJ1-2|TRBV12-5|few
CARVDRWGGYTF
>TRBJ2-5|TRBV10-3|-
CAIGDRGQETQYF
>TRBJ1-5|TRBV7-8|once
CASSGLGGNQPQHF
>TRBJ2-5|TRBV10-3|many
CAIKGTSTSGGYQETQYF
>TRBJ1-5|TRBV19|-
CASSFQGGGNQPQHF
>TRBJ2-7|TRBV6-5|few
CASKDRTGVHEQYF
>TRBJ2-5|TRBV7-7|many
CASSPERGQGAVETQYF
>TRBJ1-3|TRBV20-1|-
CSARKGTGNTIYF
>TRBJ2-6|TRBV10-3|-
CASSYSLVILSSGANVLTF
>TRBJ1-2|TRBV7-2|-
CASSLDWAPRRLGGYTF